These 25 T cell receptor beta chains share one sample of origin, sequenced in a study of CD8+CD57+ T cells in acquired aplastic anemia. Researchers used genomic DNA as the template to profile TCR beta VDJ and CDR3. TCRdb recomputed calls from the reads with MiXCR, one row per CDR3 protein. The table lists some 42,000 distinct CDR3 sequences, 55% to 80% of them singletons. Material: sorted CD4+, CD8+, or CD8+CD57+ T cells (not recorded which) from PBMCs. These receptors were collected from a human donor in good health, serving as a control.

The table lists this clonotype with a few counts. The chain joins TRBV9 to TRBJ1-5; D is uncertain. Germline V gene data show CDR1 as SGDLS and CDR2 as YYNGEE. Trimming took off 0 bases at V and 4 bases at J, with 11 bases between the two ends. The CDR3 loop spans 15 amino acids. The CDR3 DNA is TGTGCCAGCAGCGTAGGGGTCTCGAGAAATCAGCCCCAGCATTTT. This translates into CASSVGVSRNQPQHF.

This clonotype was seen many times. The chain has TRBV4-3 and TRBJ2-3, with D possibly TRBD2 on 6 matching bases. Trimming pared 1 base from V and 6 bases from J, leaving 11 bases between. The germline CDR1 and CDR2 sequences are LGHNA and YSLEER. CDR3 length equals 14 residues. In DNA, the CDR3 is TGCGCCAGCAGCCAAGGAGGACGGGGGGATACGCAGTATTTT. Amino acid sequence: CASSQGGRGDTQYF.

V is TRBV5-1 and J is TRBJ2-3, with 7 bases matching TRBD2. The CDR3 is 15 residues long. CDR1 is SGHRS, CDR2 YFSETQ, per germline. J gave up 2 bases and V 7 bases, and 10 bases lay outside the gene matches. The CDR3 DNA is TGCGCCAGCTGCAGTGGCGGGAGTCCCACAGATACGCAGTATTTT. It is translated as CASCSGGSPTDTQYF.

The chain combines TRBV7-2 with TRBJ2-7, with 9 nucleotides matching TRBD1. The germline V gene encodes CDR1 SGHTA and CDR2 FQGNSA. V lost 4 bases and J lost 2; bases outside the gene matches: 6. CDR3 size: 15 residues. CDR3 sequence (DNA): TGTGCCAGCAGCTCCCGGGACAGGGCGACCTACGAGCAGTACTTC. Translating gives CASSSRDRATYEQYF.

The chain recombines TRBV7-2 with TRBJ1-5; the D gene is possibly TRBD1 (5 bases). The ends were cut back, 8 bases at V and 5 bases at J, with 13 bases in the middle. CDR3 length: 13 amino acids. The germline V gene has CDR1 SGHTA and CDR2 FQGNSA. The CDR3 sequence is CASGGTADQPQHF. CDR3 sequence (DNA): TGTGCCAGCGGGGGAACAGCCGATCAGCCCCAGCATTTT.

This clonotype was picked up many times. This rearrangement joins TRBV3-1 to TRBJ2-3; D call uncertain. The CDR3 runs 17 residues. With 1 base removed from V and 1 base from J, the gap between germline ends came to 15 bases. CDR1 and CDR2 (germline): LGHDT, YNNKEL (reference sequence). This CDR3 is CASSQVQPAPRTDTQYF. CDR3 coding DNA: TGTGCCAGCAGCCAAGTTCAGCCCGCCCCTCGCACAGATACGCAGTATTTT.

The CDR3 sequence is CSVGGGQGQYEQYF. The CDR3 DNA follows: TGCAGCGTCGGTGGCGGACAGGGTCAATACGAGCAGTACTTC. This chain joins TRBV29-1 and TRBJ2-7, with 8 bases identical to TRBD1. The CDR3 is 14 residues long. Germline loops: CDR1 SQVTM, CDR2 ANQGSEA. V shed 6 bases and J 4 bases; nucleotides not matched to a gene: 11.

This sequence joins TRBV4-3 and TRBJ2-5; D tentatively fits TRBD1 or TRBD2 (5 bases each). The CDR3 totals 15 residues. Germline values: CDR1 LGHNA, CDR2 YSLEER. V was pared by 4 bases and J by 0 bases, with 12 bases between. The CDR3 is CASSLPQGDQETQYF. The CDR3, as DNA: TGCGCCAGCAGCCTACCCCAGGGAGACCAAGAGACCCAGTACTTC.

This clonotype is judged medium-sized. J is TRBJ1-1 and V is TRBV12-3 or TRBV12-4; weak D call: TRBD1 (5 bases). V shed 1 base and J shed 5 bases, with 20 bases lying between them. This CDR3 region has 17 residues. The CDR3 region has the DNA TGTGCCAGCAGTTTAGGCCCACTTGCGGGGGGTGGGACTGAAGCTTTCTTT. It codes for CASSLGPLAGGGTEAFF.

This clonotype showed up just a few times. The rearrangement uses TRBV24-1 and TRBJ1-2, with 8 bases lining up with TRBD1. CDR3 length equals 13 residues. V lost 5 bases, J lost 6 bases, and 4 bases stayed unmatched. Germline V CDR1 and CDR2: KGHDR, SFDVKD. The CDR3 DNA sequence: TGTGCCACCAGTGGTCGGACAGGGAATGGCTACACCTTC. It specifies CATSGRTGNGYTF.

This chain uses TRBV7-3 with TRBJ1-4; no definite D call. V lost 2 bases and J lost 5, with 3 bases in between. This CDR3 region has 12 residues. Germline loops: CDR1 SGHTA, CDR2 FQGTGA. CDR3 in DNA: TGTGCCAGCAGCTTAGCCAATGAAAAACTGTTTTTT. It codes for CASSLANEKLFF.

The chain uses TRBV24-1 and TRBJ1-2; D may be TRBD1 (5 bases). Trimming took off 6 bases at V and 8 bases at J, with 15 bases between the two ends. This CDR3 spans 13 amino acids. The V gene's germline CDR1 is KGHDR and CDR2 SFDVKD. Written as DNA, the CDR3 is TGTGCCACCAGTTCCTTCGGGGGAGGAGGCTACACCTTC. Residues: CATSSFGGGGYTF.

The gene calls are TRBV10-3 and TRBJ1-3, with TRBD1 matching over 9 bases. The ends lost 6 bases at V and 0 bases at J; junction bases unmatched: 9. Germline loops: CDR1 ENHRY, CDR2 SYGVKD. The CDR3 is 17 residues long. The CDR3 protein is CAISDVGQGVSGNTIYF. The CDR3 DNA is TGTGCCATCAGCGACGTGGGACAGGGAGTCTCTGGAAACACCATATATTTT.

The gene calls are TRBV2 and TRBJ2-7; D gene uncertain. Trimming removed 8 bases from V and 7 bases from J, with 9 bases in between. Germline CDR1 is SNHLY and CDR2 is FYNNEI. The CDR3 is made up of 10 amino acids. The CDR3 region is CASRPLEQYV. For the CDR3, the DNA is TGTGCCAGCCGCCCTCTGGAGCAGTACGTC.

The table lists this clonotype with many counts. J is TRBJ1-1 and V is TRBV4-2; D is perhaps TRBD1 (5 bases). The CDR3 sequence is 15 residues long. The V end was cut by 3 bases, the J end by 1 base, with 12 bases between. Germline CDR1 reads LGHNA; CDR2 reads YNFKEQ. The CDR3 region has the DNA TGTGCCAGCAGCCATTACGGGGACCCGAACACTGAAGCTTTCTTT. Translating gives CASSHYGDPNTEAFF.

V usage is TRBV29-1 and J usage is TRBJ1-1; D is uncertain. This CDR3 is built from 13 residues. CDR1 is SQVTM and CDR2 is ANQGSEA in the germline V gene. Trimming took off 4 bases at V and 1 base at J, with 10 bases between the two ends. The CDR3 protein is CSVVEGGNTEAFF. Here the CDR3 DNA reads TGCAGCGTTGTGGAAGGAGGGAACACTGAAGCTTTCTTT.

The sample holds many counts of this clonotype. V is TRBV4-3 and J is TRBJ1-2; the D is unclear. Per germline, CDR1 LGHNA and CDR2 YSLEER. The CDR3 extends over 15 amino acids. Between the trimmed V and J ends, which lost 0 bases and 3 bases, there was a span of 11 bases. This CDR3 is CASSQERGAHYGYTF. CDR3 bases: TGCGCCAGCAGCCAAGAGCGAGGTGCTCACTATGGCTACACCTTC.

This clonotype showed up many times. The V and J genes are TRBV29-1 and TRBJ1-4; TRBD1 aligns across 7 bases. The germline V gene has CDR1 SQVTM and CDR2 ANQGSEA. This CDR3 is built from 13 residues. Trimming removed 5 bases from V and 4 bases from J; junction bases left unmatched: 4. DNA for the CDR3: TGCAGCGTTTGGGACAGATTTAATGAAAAACTGTTTTTT. Translating gives CSVWDRFNEKLFF.

In this sample, this clonotype turned up many times. This chain joins TRBV6-5 and TRBJ2-2; no clear D. Germline V gives CDR1 MNHEY, CDR2 SVGAGI. This CDR3 contains 14 residues. With 2 bases removed from V and 6 bases from J, the gap between germline ends came to 10 bases. CDR3 bases: TGTGCCAGCAGTTACGGGTTAAACGCCGGGGAGCTGTTTTTT. Translating it yields CASSYGLNAGELFF.

The J gene is TRBJ2-7, the V gene TRBV16; 8 bases align to TRBD1. Germline V lookup: CDR1 KGHSY, CDR2 FQNENV. The CDR3 extends over 11 amino acids. J was trimmed by 7 bases and V by 10 bases; bases with no gene match: 6. CDR3 DNA sequence: TGTGCCACCCGACAGGGGTGGGAGCAGTACTTC. This encodes CATRQGWEQYF.

This clonotype was detected only a few times. V usage is TRBV29-1 and J usage is TRBJ2-7; 8 bases align to TRBD1. CDR1 SQVTM and CDR2 ANQGSEA come from the germline V gene. V dropped 5 bases and J dropped 2; count of bases not matched to a gene: 5. The CDR3 consists of 13 residues. The chain's CDR3 is CSVSGTGTYEQYF. The CDR3 DNA is TGCAGCGTTTCCGGGACAGGCACCTACGAGCAGTACTTC.

This clonotype was seen repeatedly, ten times or more. V is TRBV9 and J is TRBJ1-2; a weak D match, TRBD1 (5 bases). This CDR3 is 14 amino acids long. Trimming removed 6 bases at V and 8 bases at J, with 20 bases between. CDR1 is SGDLS, CDR2 YYNGEE, per germline. For the CDR3, the DNA is TGTGCCAGCACCGGGGGGGGAAGGTTGAGCGGCTACACCTTC. Protein sequence: CASTGGGRLSGYTF.

J is TRBJ2-5 and V is TRBV10-3, with 10 bases identical to TRBD1. There are 15 residues in the CDR3. Germline V CDR1 and CDR2: ENHRY, SYGVKD. Trimming took 4 bases from V and 0 from J; bases not matched to a gene: 2. The DNA of the CDR3 is TGTGCCATCAGTGCCGGACAGGGGGACCAAGAGACCCAGTACTTC. It translates to CAISAGQGDQETQYF.

The V and J genes are TRBV25-1 and TRBJ1-1; D gene uncertain. In germline, CDR1 is MGHDK, CDR2 SYGVNS. This CDR3 is built from 12 residues. V lost 7 bases, J lost 1 base, and 7 bases lay in between. CDR3 region: CASNYGNTEAFF. The CDR3 DNA reads TGTGCCAGCAATTACGGGAACACTGAAGCTTTCTTT.

The chain joins TRBV7-2 to TRBJ1-2, with D tentatively TRBD1 (5 bases). This CDR3 contains 13 residues. Looked up from germline, CDR1 is SGHTA and CDR2 is FQGNSA. Trimming stripped 5 bases from V and 4 bases from J, with 11 bases between. CDR3 residues: CASSAGNGYGYTF. The CDR3 bases are TGTGCCAGCAGCGCAGGGAATGGCTATGGCTACACCTTC.